The subject of this entry is one T cell receptor (beta chain). This table comes from immunoSEQ multiplex PCR, and its TCRdb copy is limited to in-frame clones, with some not included. The table lists over 65,000 clones, around four fifths of them singletons. The sample is drawn from a study of T cell responses to AZD1222 COVID-19 vaccine. The CDR3 loop spans 14 amino acids. Deletions cut 6 bases from V and 2 bases from J, with 12 bases between. Germline V CDR1 and CDR2: MNHNS, SASEGT. The TCR sequence derives from an adult in good health. This sequence joins TRBV6-1 and TRBJ2-3; D ambiguous. The source material was peripheral blood, sampled on day 0 of AZD1222 vaccination. The CDR3 DNA reads TGTGCCAGCAGGGGATCTACCCACACAGATACGCAGTATTTT. This codes for CASRGSTHTDTQYF.